This T cell receptor (beta chain) was captured in a study of cytomegalovirus exposure and HLA in healthy donors. Overall study: From about 180 million T cells, an earlier analysis saw approximately 120 million unique TCR beta sequences.

Amplification used 60 Vbeta primers and 13 Jbeta primers. Only in-frame clones appear in the TCRdb table, and some are missing; sequencing was by immunoSEQ multiplex PCR. The sample includes under 300,000 clones, more than 55% seen only once; the top ten take under 2.5%. Each donor was healthy, and each was a bone marrow donor. The germline V gene has CDR1 DFQATT and CDR2 SNEGSKA (reference sequence). CDR3 length: 11 residues. Trimming pared 8 bases from V and 7 bases from J, leaving 14 bases between. Study-level findings and limits: Among TCR sequences, most were rare, though some public TCRs appeared in many donors. Overall, 164 TCR beta chains were annotated as cytomegalovirus-associated.

Comment on this clone: The antigen is unknown.

The origin of this receptor is a female donor in good health and CMV-seronegative. V is TRBV20-1 and J is TRBJ1-2; D is unresolved. The sample comprised PBMCs. The CDR3 bases are TGCAGTTGCGGAGCAGGAGGTGGCTACACCTTC. Amino acid sequence: CSCGAGGGYTF.